This entry lists 19 T cell receptor beta chains sequenced from one sample in a study of cytomegalovirus exposure and HLA in healthy donors. PCR was performed using 60 Vbeta and 13 Jbeta primers. The repertoire was sequenced with immunoSEQ multiplex PCR; TCRdb's copy has only in-frame clones and lacks some. The profile shows around 120,000 clones, 70% to 80% of them singletons. Sequencing was done on a sample of PBMCs. These receptors came from a man under 40 in good health and CMV-seronegative.

The chain employs TRBV6-4 and TRBJ2-1; 8 bases agree with TRBD1. Germline lookup yields CDR1 MRHNA and CDR2 SNTAGT. This CDR3 contains 17 residues. Trimming at V came to 4 bases and at J to 4 bases, leaving 12 bases not matched to a gene. CDR3 residues: CASSVTVEGQGYNEQFF. The CDR3 nucleotides are TGTGCCAGCAGTGTGACTGTTGAAGGACAGGGTTACAATGAGCAGTTCTTC.

The chain carries TRBV5-1 and TRBJ1-1, with D possibly TRBD1 on 6 matching bases. Germline CDR1 is SGHRS and CDR2 is YFSETQ. Between the trimmed V and J ends, which lost 1 base and 1 base, there was a span of 8 bases. The CDR3 consists of 14 residues. CDR3 loop: CASSLPTGNTEAFF. Here the CDR3 DNA reads TGCGCCAGCAGCTTGCCGACAGGGAACACTGAAGCTTTCTTT. Supplemented by reference TRBV5-1 and TRBJ1-1, the full variable domain reads KAGVTQTPRYLIKTRGQQVTLSCSPISGHRSVSWYQQTPGQGLQFLFEYFSETQRNKGNFPGRFSGRQFSNSRSEMNVSTLELGDSALYLCASSLPTGNTEAFFGQGTRLTVV.

This chain links TRBV19 with TRBJ1-1, with TRBD1 matching over 9 bases. Germline CDR1 reads LNHDA; CDR2 reads SQIVND (reference sequence). V lost 4 bases to trimming and J lost 5 bases; unmatched junction nucleotides: 8. CDR3 length: 15 residues. The CDR3 bases are TGTGCCAGTAGTACAACCGGGACAGGGAAAACTGAAGCTTTCTTT. Protein product: CASSTTGTGKTEAFF.

The V gene is TRBV19, the J gene TRBJ1-3; possible D gene TRBD1, 6 bases. The germline V and J ends were trimmed by 3 bases and 8 bases, with 17 bases remaining between them. CDR3 length: 15 residues. CDR1 is LNHDA and CDR2 is SQIVND in the germline V gene (reference sequence). In DNA form, the CDR3 reads TGTGCCAGTAGTATCGCCGGGACAAAGGGAGACACCATATATTTT. Translating it yields CASSIAGTKGDTIYF.

The chain is built from TRBV28 and TRBJ1-2; TRBD1 matches 9 bases. Germline V CDR1 and CDR2: MDHEN, SYDVKM. Trimming took 5 bases from V and 7 from J; bases not matched to a gene: 11. This CDR3 comprises 15 residues. The CDR3 DNA reads as TGTGCCAGCAGTCCCCCGACAGGGGGTGGGTCTGGCTACACCTTC. This encodes CASSPPTGGGSGYTF.

This rearrangement joins TRBV18 to TRBJ1-5; a weak D match, TRBD1 (6 bases). V was pared by 4 bases and J by 4 bases, with 8 bases between. CDR1 is KGHSH, CDR2 LQKENI, per germline. CDR3 size: 13 residues. CDR3 nucleotides: TGTGCCAGCTCACGAACAGGGAATCAGCCCCAGCATTTT. Protein sequence: CASSRTGNQPQHF.

The genes are TRBV30 and TRBJ2-5, with a possible D match to TRBD2 (5 bases). CDR1 is GTSNPN and CDR2 is SVGIG in the germline V gene (reference sequence). V lost 2 bases to trimming and J lost 3 bases, with 13 bases between them. CDR3 size: 14 residues. Here the CDR3 reads CAWSRLGAEETQYF. The CDR3 DNA is TGTGCCTGGAGTCGGTTAGGAGCGGAAGAGACCCAGTACTTC.

The rearrangement links TRBV6-5 to TRBJ2-1; D might be TRBD1 (6 bases). The CDR3 is 13 residues long. V was trimmed by 6 bases and J by 3 bases, leaving 9 bases between them. The V gene's germline CDR1 is MNHEY and CDR2 SVGAGI. CDR3 DNA sequence: TGTGCCAGCAGCGGGACACTCTACAATGAGCAGTTCTTC. It encodes CASSGTLYNEQFF.

The J gene is TRBJ2-1, the V gene TRBV7-2; TRBD1 aligns across 11 bases. The CDR3 extends over 14 amino acids. Trimming took 3 bases from V and 10 from J; bases not matched to a gene: 5. Germline V gives CDR1 SGHTA, CDR2 FQGNSA. The CDR3 sequence: CASSFWTGGNEQFF. The CDR3 DNA is TGTGCCAGCAGCTTCTGGACAGGGGGCAACGAGCAGTTCTTC.

The V and J genes are TRBV5-1 and TRBJ2-3; 8 bases map to TRBD1. Germline CDR1 and CDR2: SGHRS and YFSETQ. The CDR3 has 14 residues. The ends lost 4 bases at V and 4 bases at J; junction bases unmatched: 5. The CDR3 loop reads CASSQGTGSDTQYF. The CDR3 coding sequence is TGCGCCAGCAGCCAGGGGACAGGATCAGATACGCAGTATTTT.

This clone occurred a few times. The rearrangement joins TRBV6-1 to TRBJ1-2, with TRBD1 identical over 7 bases. V lost 8 bases and J lost 6; bases outside the gene matches: 9. The CDR3 is made up of 13 amino acids. Germline V lookup: CDR1 MNHNS, CDR2 SASEGT. CDR3 bases: TGTGCCAGCTCCCACAGGGGTGAGGATGGCTACACCTTC. Amino acid sequence: CASSHRGEDGYTF.

This CDR3 is CASSQRTGVNYGYTF. CDR3 bases: TGTGCCAGCAGTCAACGGACAGGGGTCAACTATGGCTACACCTTC. The chain is built from TRBV6-1 and TRBJ1-2, with 9 bases fitting TRBD1. Germline CDR1 reads MNHNS; CDR2 reads SASEGT. CDR3 length: 15 amino acids. V was clipped by 5 bases and J by 2 bases; unmatched bases: 6.

The chain couples TRBV7-2 to TRBJ2-5; 9 bases map to TRBD2. V gave up 0 bases and J gave up 6 bases; unmatched junction bases: 11. Germline V gives CDR1 SGHTA, CDR2 FQGNSA. The CDR3 sequence is 17 residues long. The DNA of the CDR3 is TGTGCCAGCAGCTTAGCGAATAGCGGGGGATCCTTGAAGACCCAGTACTTC. Translated: CASSLANSGGSLKTQYF.

The chain joins TRBV9 to TRBJ2-1; the match to TRBD2 covers 13 bases. Germline loops: CDR1 SGDLS, CDR2 YYNGEE. The CDR3 has 16 amino acids. V lost 3 bases and J lost 9; bases outside the gene matches: 9. CDR3 nucleotides: TGTGCCAGCAGCGCCCGACTAGCGGGGGGCCTTGGTGAGCAGTTCTTC. Translating gives CASSARLAGGLGEQFF.

J is TRBJ2-7 and V is TRBV9; TRBD1 matches 8 bases. CDR1 SGDLS and CDR2 YYNGEE come from the germline V gene. The CDR3 sequence is 15 residues long. The V and J ends lost 4 bases and 0 bases, in that order; junction bases with no gene match: 6. CDR3 DNA: TGTGCCAGCAGCTCCAGGACAGGGTACTCCTACGAGCAGTACTTC. Translation gives CASSSRTGYSYEQYF.

The chain is built from TRBV5-1 and TRBJ2-2; a possible D gene is TRBD2 (5 bases). Germline V gene data show CDR1 as SGHRS and CDR2 as YFSETQ. V lost 4 bases and J lost 5, with 15 bases in between. The CDR3 spans 15 residues. CDR3 protein: CASSMGERKTGELFF. The CDR3 nucleotides are TGCGCCAGCAGCATGGGAGAGAGGAAAACCGGGGAGCTGTTTTTT.

The V and J genes are TRBV28 and TRBJ1-3; 7 bases align to TRBD1. The trim removed 6 bases at V and 1 base at J, leaving 3 bases unmatched. The CDR3 is 14 residues long. Per the germline V gene, CDR1 is MDHEN and CDR2 is SYDVKM. CDR3 loop: CASREGQSGNTIYF. CDR3 nucleotide sequence: TGTGCCAGCAGGGAGGGACAGTCTGGAAACACCATATATTTT.

This clone was counted between two and nine times. V is TRBV28 and J is TRBJ2-5; possible D gene TRBD1, 5 bases. Germline V lookup: CDR1 MDHEN, CDR2 SYDVKM. V was pared by 5 bases and J by 5 bases, with 9 bases between. The CDR3 extends over 12 amino acids. CDR3 nucleotides: TGTGCCAGCAGTCCAGGGTCGGAGACCCAGTACTTC. Residues: CASSPGSETQYF.

The gene calls are TRBV11-2 and TRBJ1-2, with D perhaps TRBD1 (5 bases). From germline, CDR1 is SGHAT and CDR2 FQNNGV. The CDR3 length is 16 residues. Trimming removed 2 bases at V and 4 bases at J, with 17 bases between. Written as DNA, the CDR3 is TGTGCCAGCAGCTTATCCCCCCCACAGGCCCGCTATGGCTACACCTTC. Amino acid sequence: CASSLSPPQARYGYTF.